These T cell receptor beta chains were read from a single sample in a study of cytomegalovirus exposure and HLA in healthy donors. Assay used: immunoSEQ multiplex PCR; TCRdb lists only in-frame clones, some missing. This table has 150,000 to 200,000 clones, 70% to 90% appearing once. The sequenced material came from PBMCs. These receptor sequences come from a man between 18 and 35 years old in good health and CMV-seropositive. CDR3s include the opening cysteine and the closing phenylalanine or tryptophan. The order of the fields is clone size, D gene, J gene, V gene, CDR3 protein, CDR3 DNA. A D gene is named only where the DNA matches it firmly. Size values are once, few and many counts, or a class for expanded clones, and some rows have none.

size: NA; D: TRBD1; J: TRBJ2-4; V: TRBV10-3; CDR3: CAISEGLMFLGQPELAKNIQYF; DNA: TGTGCCATCAGTGAGGGTTTAATGTTCTTGGGACAGCCGGAACTAGCCAAAAACATTCAGTACTTC
size: NA; D: NA; J: TRBJ2-1; V: TRBV6-4; CDR3: CASSDEGGRYNEQFF; DNA: TGTGCCAGCAGTGACGAGGGGGGGCGATACAATGAGCAGTTCTTC
size: once; D: NA; J: TRBJ2-1; V: TRBV13; CDR3: CASSLVQGKSSYNEQFF; DNA: TGTGCCAGCAGCTTAGTTCAGGGAAAGAGCTCCTACAATGAGCAGTTCTTC
size: NA; D: NA; J: TRBJ2-7; V: TRBV4-3; CDR3: CASSPFTQVPFYEQYF; DNA: TGCGCCAGCAGCCCCTTCACACAGGTTCCATTTTACGAGCAGTACTTC
size: few; D: NA; J: TRBJ2-3; V: TRBV7-9; CDR3: CASNGGATDTQYF; DNA: TGTGCCAGCAATGGGGGGGCTACAGATACGCAGTATTTT
size: NA; D: NA; J: TRBJ2-5; V: TRBV29-1; CDR3: CSVWALSETQYF; DNA: TGCAGCGTTTGGGCCCTTAGTGAGACCCAGTACTTC
size: NA; D: NA; J: TRBJ2-3; V: TRBV13; CDR3: CASRYSYTDTQYF; DNA: TGTGCCAGCAGATACTCTTACACAGATACGCAGTATTTT
size: NA; D: TRBD1; J: TRBJ1-3; V: TRBV5-1; CDR3: CASSLDLTGAGNTIYF; DNA: TGCGCCAGCAGCTTGGACCTTACAGGGGCTGGAAACACCATATATTTT
size: NA; D: NA; J: TRBJ1-6; V: TRBV7-9; CDR3: CASSPGRVNSPLHF; DNA: TGTGCCAGCAGCCCCGGCAGGGTCAATTCACCCCTCCACTTT
size: NA; D: NA; J: TRBJ2-4; V: TRBV5-1; CDR3: CASSLEAGAGKNIQYF; DNA: TGCGCCAGCAGCTTGGAGGCGGGGGCAGGCAAAAACATTCAGTACTTC
size: NA; D: NA; J: TRBJ1-2; V: TRBV4-1; CDR3: CASSQERPGKSDGYTF; DNA: TGCGCCAGCAGCCAAGAGCGCCCAGGGAAGAGTGATGGCTACACCTTC
size: NA; D: TRBD1; J: TRBJ2-3; V: TRBV30; CDR3: CASGQLSDTQYF; DNA: TGTGCCTCGGGACAGCTTTCAGATACGCAGTATTTT
size: NA; D: NA; J: TRBJ2-2; V: TRBV25-1; CDR3: CASKTDRPPGELFF; DNA: TGTGCCAGCAAGACAGACCGGCCGCCCGGGGAGCTGTTTTTT
size: NA; D: NA; J: TRBJ1-1; V: TRBV7-3; CDR3: CASSLTSRDTEAFF; DNA: TGTGCCAGCAGCTTAACATCCAGGGATACTGAAGCTTTCTTT
size: NA; D: NA; J: TRBJ2-7; V: TRBV7-9; CDR3: CASRHPGSEQYF; DNA: TGTGCCAGCAGACACCCAGGGTCCGAGCAGTACTTC
size: NA; D: TRBD2; J: TRBJ2-3; V: TRBV7-3; CDR3: CASSSGGGGNTDTQYF; DNA: TGTGCCAGCAGCTCCGGTGGCGGGGGGAACACAGATACGCAGTATTTT
size: NA; D: TRBD1; J: TRBJ1-6; V: TRBV6-5; CDR3: CASSRGTGDSPLHF; DNA: TGTGCCAGCAGTCGCGGGACAGGGGATTCACCCCTCCACTTT
size: NA; D: TRBD1; J: TRBJ1-6; V: TRBV4-1; CDR3: CASSEEGQYNSPLHF; DNA: TGCGCCAGCAGTGAGGAGGGACAGTATAATTCACCCCTCCACTTT
size: NA; D: TRBD1; J: TRBJ1-6; V: TRBV6-5; CDR3: CASSFDRANHSPLHF; DNA: TGTGCCAGCAGTTTTGACAGGGCTAATCATTCACCCCTCCACTTT
size: NA; D: NA; J: TRBJ1-5; V: TRBV4-1; CDR3: CASSQRQDNQPQHF; DNA: TGCGCCAGCAGCCAAAGACAGGACAATCAGCCCCAGCATTTT
size: NA; D: NA; J: TRBJ2-3; V: TRBV5-1; CDR3: CASSLFLAVDTQYF; DNA: TGCGCCAGCAGCTTGTTTTTAGCTGTGGATACGCAGTATTTT
size: NA; D: NA; J: TRBJ1-3; V: TRBV4-1; CDR3: CASSQEVGLGNTIYF; DNA: TGCGCCAGCAGCCAAGAGGTCGGTTTGGGAAACACCATATATTTT
size: once; D: TRBD1; J: TRBJ1-6; V: TRBV5-8; CDR3: CASSLFRRDRVPYNSPLHF; DNA: TGTGCCAGCAGCTTATTCCGGAGGGACAGGGTTCCCTATAATTCACCCCTCCACTTT
size: NA; D: TRBD2; J: TRBJ2-7; V: TRBV10-2; CDR3: CASRGGGRYYEQYF; DNA: TGCGCCAGCCGGGGGGGAGGTCGGTACTACGAGCAGTACTTC
size: NA; D: TRBD1; J: TRBJ1-4; V: TRBV16; CDR3: CASSQRTGTDEKLFF; DNA: TGTGCCAGCAGCCAGAGGACAGGGACGGATGAAAAACTGTTTTTT
size: NA; D: NA; J: TRBJ1-5; V: TRBV27; CDR3: CASSGGGYGQPQHF; DNA: TGTGCCAGCAGTGGGGGGGGGTATGGGCAGCCCCAGCATTTT
size: NA; D: NA; J: TRBJ2-7; V: TRBV12-5; CDR3: CASGRGYEQYF; DNA: TGTGCTAGTGGTCGGGGGTACGAGCAGTACTTC
size: NA; D: NA; J: TRBJ1-1; V: TRBV29-1; CDR3: CSVLVLNTEAFF; DNA: TGCAGCGTTCTTGTCCTGAACACTGAAGCTTTCTTT
size: NA; D: NA; J: TRBJ1-5; V: TRBV4-2; CDR3: CASSHTTGGSNQPQHF; DNA: TGTGCCAGCAGCCATACCACCGGCGGTTCCAATCAGCCCCAGCATTTT
size: NA; D: NA; J: TRBJ2-7; V: TRBV11-2; CDR3: CASSLGNFVVYEQYF; DNA: TGTGCCAGCAGCTTAGGCAATTTTGTAGTATACGAGCAGTACTTC
size: NA; D: NA; J: TRBJ1-2; V: TRBV11-2; CDR3: CASSPQGFYGYTF; DNA: TGTGCCAGCAGCCCCCAGGGATTTTATGGCTACACCTTC
size: NA; D: NA; J: TRBJ2-5; V: TRBV11-2; CDR3: CASSVSGETQYF; DNA: TGTGCCAGCAGCGTCTCGGGGGAGACCCAGTACTTC
size: NA; D: TRBD1; J: TRBJ2-7; V: TRBV27; CDR3: CASSFPRPGQGYEQYF; DNA: TGTGCCAGCAGTTTTCCGCGACCGGGACAGGGGTACGAGCAGTACTTC
size: NA; D: TRBD2; J: TRBJ2-3; V: TRBV4-1; CDR3: CASSPHREAGGGTDTQYF; DNA: TGCGCCAGCAGCCCTCACCGGGAGGCGGGGGGGGGCACAGATACGCAGTATTTT
size: few; D: NA; J: TRBJ1-5; V: TRBV7-9; CDR3: CASSLQGQPQHF; DNA: TGTGCCAGCAGCTTACAGGGCCAGCCCCAGCATTTT
size: NA; D: NA; J: TRBJ2-3; V: TRBV6-5; CDR3: CASRRYYGGAQYF; DNA: TGTGCCAGCAGGCGATATTACGGGGGTGCGCAGTATTTT
size: NA; D: TRBD1; J: TRBJ2-7; V: TRBV2; CDR3: CASRYQGAANEQYF; DNA: TGTGCCAGCAGGTACCAGGGGGCAGCCAACGAGCAGTACTTC
size: NA; D: TRBD1; J: TRBJ1-2; V: TRBV27; CDR3: CASSFQGQAYGYTF; DNA: TGTGCCAGCAGTTTCCAAGGACAGGCGTATGGCTACACCTTC
size: NA; D: NA; J: TRBJ2-6; V: TRBV19; CDR3: CASSIAGPSGANVLTF; DNA: TGTGCCAGTAGTATTGCAGGGCCCTCTGGGGCCAACGTCCTGACTTTC
size: NA; D: TRBD2; J: TRBJ2-3; V: TRBV5-1; CDR3: CASKQGSGGAATQYF; DNA: TGCGCCAGCAAACAAGGGAGCGGGGGGGCCGCCACGCAGTATTTT